The 11 T cell receptor beta chains below come from one sample, sequenced in a study of blood T cell repertoires in COVID-19. Repertoires were generated with immunoSEQ multiplex PCR, while TCRdb's copy carries only in-frame clones and drops some. The sample consists of 60,000 to 75,000 clones, roughly nine tenths of them appearing once. The sample taken for sequencing was peripheral blood. The receptors derive from a woman of 80 years or more with acute or convalescent COVID-19.

This clone was picked up one time. The chain couples TRBV28 to TRBJ1-2; D ambiguous. V was clipped by 2 bases and J by 8 bases, with 12 bases between them. CDR1 is MDHEN, CDR2 SYDVKM, per germline. The CDR3 totals 13 residues. The CDR3 sequence is CASSLPSGEGYTF. DNA of the CDR3: TGTGCCAGCAGTTTACCGTCCGGGGAGGGCTACACCTTC.

The rearrangement links TRBV2 to TRBJ2-7; D perhaps matches TRBD2 (5 bases). Germline CDR1 SNHLY, CDR2 FYNNEI. Trimming cost V 8 bases and J 1 base, with 15 bases left between them. This CDR3 is built from 14 residues. This CDR3 is CASGVDYPSYEQYF. The CDR3, as DNA: TGTGCCAGCGGTGTAGACTACCCTTCCTACGAGCAGTACTTC.

The gene calls are TRBV19 and TRBJ2-7, with 7 nucleotides matching TRBD2. This CDR3 has 12 residues. V was pared by 4 bases and J by 6 bases, with 3 bases of the junction left unmatched. CDR1 LNHDA and CDR2 SQIVND come from the germline V gene (reference sequence). The CDR3 DNA reads as TGTGCCAGTAGTAGGACTAGTTCCGAGCAGTACTTC. It specifies CASSRTSSEQYF. The full variable domain, rest sourced from reference TRBV19 and TRBJ2-7, is DGGITQSPKYLFRKEGQNVTLSCEQNLNHDAMYWYRQDPGQGLRLIYYSQIVNDFQKGDIAEGYSVSREKKESFPLTVTSAQKNPTAFYLCASSRTSSEQYFGPGTRLTVT.

The CDR3 DNA reads TGTGCCAGCAGCTCACAGGGTTCGGGCAATCAGCCCCAGCATTTT. This translates into CASSSQGSGNQPQHF. V usage is TRBV7-9 and J usage is TRBJ1-5; D is possibly TRBD1 (6 bases). V was pared by 4 bases and J by 2 bases, with 12 bases between. The CDR3 contains 15 residues. Per the germline V gene, CDR1 is SEHNR and CDR2 is FQNEAQ (reference sequence).

V usage is TRBV28 and J usage is TRBJ2-7; a possible D gene is TRBD1 (6 bases). V shed 6 bases and J shed 10 bases, with 19 bases lying between them. The CDR3 loop spans 13 amino acids. Germline CDR1 MDHEN, CDR2 SYDVKM. The CDR3, as DNA: TGTGCCAGCAGCTACTTGGGGGCCCTGGAACAGTACTTC. This encodes CASSYLGALEQYF.

V and J are TRBV28 and TRBJ2-5; 8 nucleotides line up with TRBD2. The CDR3 length is 17 residues. Losses at the gene ends were 8 bases for V and 4 bases for J; bases not matched to a gene: 18. Germline assignment: CDR1 MDHEN and CDR2 SYDVKM. The CDR3 spells CASRCGGGGPLGETQYF. The CDR3 DNA reads TGTGCCAGCCGTTGCGGGGGCGGGGGGCCCCTAGGAGAGACCCAGTACTTC.

The chain employs TRBV14 and TRBJ1-4; unclear D gene. Between the trimmed V and J ends, which lost 0 bases and 5 bases, there was a span of 10 bases. CDR1 SGHDN and CDR2 FVKESK come from the germline V gene. This CDR3 contains 15 residues. For the CDR3, the DNA is TGTGCCAGCAGCCAAGAACGGGGATTCAATGAAAAACTGTTTTTT. Encoded protein: CASSQERGFNEKLFF.

This chain uses TRBV5-4 with TRBJ2-5, with 7 bases aligning to TRBD2. CDR3 size: 13 residues. Trimming removed 6 bases from V and 1 base from J; junction bases left unmatched: 3. Germline V gives CDR1 SGHNT, CDR2 YYREEE (reference sequence). Here the CDR3 DNA reads TGTGCCAGCATAGGCGGGAGCCAAGAGACCCAGTACTTC. Translation gives CASIGGSQETQYF.

This clone was recorded only once. J is TRBJ2-7 and V is TRBV6-5; 8 positions agree with TRBD1. Trimming cost V 6 bases and J 2 bases; bases outside gene matches: 3. The germline gives CDR1 MNHEY, CDR2 SVGAGI. The CDR3 length is 13 residues. This CDR3 is CASRGTGTYEQYF. In nucleotides, the CDR3 is TGTGCCAGCAGGGGGACAGGCACCTACGAGCAGTACTTC.

The chain couples TRBV2 to TRBJ1-2, with 9 nucleotides matching TRBD1. Germline V gene data show CDR1 as SNHLY and CDR2 as FYNNEI. V was clipped by 6 bases and J by 0 bases; unmatched bases: 5. The CDR3 has 15 amino acids. The CDR3 loop is CASSWGTGTNYGYTF. CDR3 DNA: TGTGCCAGCAGCTGGGGGACAGGGACTAACTATGGCTACACCTTC.

V gene TRBV5-1 combines with J gene TRBJ1-1; 10 bases agree with TRBD1. V lost 0 bases and J lost 3; bases outside the gene matches: 5. The germline gives CDR1 SGHRS, CDR2 YFSETQ. The CDR3 consists of 16 residues. CDR3 bases: TGCGCCAGCAGCTTGGGACAGGGGGCGCGATACACTGAAGCTTTCTTT. Amino acid sequence: CASSLGQGARYTEAFF.